The text below deals with one T cell receptor (beta chain). What it binds is not known. The PCR used 60 Vbeta and 13 Jbeta primers. Some clones are missing from TCRdb's copy, which holds only in-frame ones; the method was immunoSEQ multiplex PCR. The table has about 130,000 clones, 60% to 80% seen once. This sample stems from a study of cytomegalovirus exposure and HLA in healthy donors. Study-level results: Per published accounts, TCR beta sequences correctly predicted the HLA-A and HLA-B alleles of most subjects.

CDR1 and CDR2 (germline): ENHRY, SYGVKD. Trimming took off 10 bases at V and 8 bases at J, with 12 bases between the two ends. The CDR3 is made up of 12 amino acids. The sample consisted of PBMCs. This chain links TRBV10-3 with TRBJ1-6; weak D call: TRBD1 (5 bases). The source of this sequence is a woman in her forties or fifties in good health and CMV-seronegative. The CDR3 coding sequence is TGTGCCAGCGGGGTGGGGGATTCACCCCTCCACTTT. Translated, it gives CASGVGDSPLHF.